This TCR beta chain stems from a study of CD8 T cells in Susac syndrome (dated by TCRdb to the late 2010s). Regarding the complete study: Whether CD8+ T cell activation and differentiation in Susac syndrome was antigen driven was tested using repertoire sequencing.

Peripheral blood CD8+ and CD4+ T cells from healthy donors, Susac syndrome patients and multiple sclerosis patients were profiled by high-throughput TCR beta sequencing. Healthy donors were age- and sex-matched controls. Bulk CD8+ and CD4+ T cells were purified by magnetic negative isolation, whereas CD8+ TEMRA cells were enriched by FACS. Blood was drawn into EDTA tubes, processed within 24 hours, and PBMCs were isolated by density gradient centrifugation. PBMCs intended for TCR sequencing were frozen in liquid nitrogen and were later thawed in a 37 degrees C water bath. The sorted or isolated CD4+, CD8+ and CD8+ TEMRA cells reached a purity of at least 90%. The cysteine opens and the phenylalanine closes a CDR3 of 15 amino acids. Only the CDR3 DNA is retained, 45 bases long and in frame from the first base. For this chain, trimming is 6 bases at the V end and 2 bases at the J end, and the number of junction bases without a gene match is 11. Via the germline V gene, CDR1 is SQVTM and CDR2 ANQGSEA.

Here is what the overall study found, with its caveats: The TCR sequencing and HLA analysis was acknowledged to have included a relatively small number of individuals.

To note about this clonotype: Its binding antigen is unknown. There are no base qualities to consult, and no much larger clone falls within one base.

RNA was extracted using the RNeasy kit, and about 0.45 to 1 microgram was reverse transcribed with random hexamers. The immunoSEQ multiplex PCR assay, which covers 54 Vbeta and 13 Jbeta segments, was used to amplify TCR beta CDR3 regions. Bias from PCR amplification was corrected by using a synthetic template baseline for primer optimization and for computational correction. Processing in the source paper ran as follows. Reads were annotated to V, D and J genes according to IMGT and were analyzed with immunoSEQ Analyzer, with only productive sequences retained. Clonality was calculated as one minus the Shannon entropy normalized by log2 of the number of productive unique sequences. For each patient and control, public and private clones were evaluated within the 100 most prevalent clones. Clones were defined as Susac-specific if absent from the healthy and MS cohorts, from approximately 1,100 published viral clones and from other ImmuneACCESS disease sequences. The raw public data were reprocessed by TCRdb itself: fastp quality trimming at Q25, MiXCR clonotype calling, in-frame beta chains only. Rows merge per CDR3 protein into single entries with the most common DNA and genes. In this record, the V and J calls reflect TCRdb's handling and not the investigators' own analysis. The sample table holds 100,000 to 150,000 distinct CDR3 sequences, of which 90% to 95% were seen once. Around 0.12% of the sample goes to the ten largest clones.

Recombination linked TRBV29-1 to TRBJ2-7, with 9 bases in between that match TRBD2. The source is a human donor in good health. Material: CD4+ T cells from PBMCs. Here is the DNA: TGCAGCGTCCGGGGGCAGCGGGAGGTCACCTACGAGCAGTACTTC. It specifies CSVRGQREVTYEQYF.